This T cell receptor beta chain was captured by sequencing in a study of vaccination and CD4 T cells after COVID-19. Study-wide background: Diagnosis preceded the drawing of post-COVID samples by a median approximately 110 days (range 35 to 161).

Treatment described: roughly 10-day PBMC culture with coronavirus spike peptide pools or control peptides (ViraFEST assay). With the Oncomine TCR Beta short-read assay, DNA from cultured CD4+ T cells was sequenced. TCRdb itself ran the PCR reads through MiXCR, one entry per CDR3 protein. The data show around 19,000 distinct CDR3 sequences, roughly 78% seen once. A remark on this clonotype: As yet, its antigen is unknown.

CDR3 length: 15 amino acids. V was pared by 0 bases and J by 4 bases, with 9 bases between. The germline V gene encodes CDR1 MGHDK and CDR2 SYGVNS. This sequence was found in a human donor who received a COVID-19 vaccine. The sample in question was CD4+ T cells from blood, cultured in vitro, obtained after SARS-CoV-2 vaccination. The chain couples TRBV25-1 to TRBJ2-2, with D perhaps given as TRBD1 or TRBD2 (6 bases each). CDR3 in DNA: TGTGCCAGCAGTGAATATAAGGGGGGCACCGGGGAGCTGTTTTTT. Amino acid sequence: CASSEYKGGTGELFF. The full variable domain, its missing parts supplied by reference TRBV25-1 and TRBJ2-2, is EADIYQTPRYLVIGTGKKITLECSQTMGHDKMYWYQQDPGMELHLIHYSYGVNSTEKGDLSSESTVSRIRTEHFPLTLESARPSHTSQYLCASSEYKGGTGELFFGEGSRLTVL.